The clone carrying this T cell receptor beta chain has just a few counts. Its specificity is not known. This CDR3 has 16 amino acids. CDR1 and CDR2 from the germline V gene are SGDLS and YYNGEE. Deletions cut 4 bases from V and 2 bases from J, with 17 bases between. Researchers amplified the TCR beta CDR3 regions from RNA transcripts. First-round RT-PCR of the TCR CDR3 relied on the HTBI primer set. Each CDR3 protein gets one entry after TCRdb re-called the multiplex PCR reads with MiXCR. The sample includes nearly 600,000 distinct CDR3 sequences, approximately 14% seen only once; the top ten take roughly 7.1%. These data are taken from a study of T cells in Graves' hyperthyroidism and ophthalmopathy. Overall study: Before any treatment, at initial diagnosis, peripheral blood was collected.

Not enrolled were patients with uncontrolled infection, other autoimmune disease, pregnancy or lactation. Diagnoses were established using clinical symptoms, serum thyroxine and TRAb, thyroid ultrasound and orbital computed tomography. General observations from the study: Ophthalmopathy, as predicted by the model, came a median roughly 6.5 months after the prediction.

The sequence came from a woman between 18 and 30 years old with Graves' ophthalmopathy. The rearrangement uses TRBV9 and TRBJ2-3; D remains ambiguous. Sample: blood. The CDR3 nucleotides are TGTGCCAGCAGCACCGGTGAGTCCCCTAACACAGATACGCAGTATTTT. Its translation: CASSTGESPNTDTQYF.